These 12 T cell receptor beta chains were sequenced from one sample in a study of blood T cell repertoires in COVID-19. Using immunoSEQ multiplex PCR, the repertoire was profiled, and TCRdb retains in-frame clones only, with some absent. The sample has 60,000 to 75,000 clones, about 83% seen once. The sample taken for sequencing was peripheral blood. The receptor set was obtained from a human donor in a cohort sampled during active COVID-19.

The chain employs TRBV28 and TRBJ2-5; D not certain. V gave up 4 bases and J gave up 9 bases, with 18 bases separating them. CDR1 and CDR2 from the germline V gene are MDHEN and SYDVKM. The CDR3 spans 14 residues. The CDR3 nucleotides read TGTGCCAGCAGTTCACACTTTCTGGGCGATCCCCAGTACTTC. Its protein product is CASSSHFLGDPQYF.

This clone appeared a few times. V usage is TRBV5-4 and J usage is TRBJ2-7, with D unclear. V gave up 4 bases and J gave up 5 bases, with 16 bases separating them. CDR1 SGHNT and CDR2 YYREEE come from the germline V gene (reference sequence). This CDR3 has 14 amino acids. DNA for the CDR3: TGTGCCAGCAGCGAAGTAGTCGTTTCGAACGAGCAGTACTTC. As protein: CASSEVVVSNEQYF.

The chain combines TRBV19 with TRBJ1-1; 10 nucleotides line up with TRBD1. The CDR3 is made up of 15 amino acids. V lost 4 bases and J lost 3; bases outside the gene matches: 5. CDR1 and CDR2 (germline): LNHDA, SQIVND (reference sequence). CDR3 loop: CASSRTGTGDTEAFF. In DNA, the CDR3 is TGTGCCAGTAGTAGGACCGGGACAGGGGACACTGAAGCTTTCTTT. Full variable domain (rest looked up from reference TRBV19 and TRBJ1-1): DGGITQSPKYLFRKEGQNVTLSCEQNLNHDAMYWYRQDPGQGLRLIYYSQIVNDFQKGDIAEGYSVSREKKESFPLTVTSAQKNPTAFYLCASSRTGTGDTEAFFGQGTRLTVV.

This chain joins TRBV10-3 and TRBJ2-1; 8 bases agree with TRBD2. Germline V gene lookup returns CDR1 ENHRY and CDR2 SYGVKD. Unmatched junction bases numbered 9, after V lost 7 bases and J lost 4 bases. The CDR3 runs 15 residues. CDR3 DNA sequence: TGTGCCATCAAGGCAGGCAGCGGGGGATACAATGAGCAGTTCTTC. Protein sequence: CAIKAGSGGYNEQFF.

This clone came up a few times. CDR3 nucleotide sequence: TGCGCCAGCAGCTTGGGAGCCTATGACAGGGGAGTCGCTTTCTTT. Translated: CASSLGAYDRGVAFF. This sequence joins TRBV5-1 and TRBJ1-1; the match to TRBD1 covers 8 bases. Germline V CDR1 and CDR2: SGHRS, YFSETQ. J gave up 11 bases and V 0 bases, and 12 bases lay outside the gene matches. The CDR3 extends over 15 amino acids.

The V gene is TRBV19, the J gene TRBJ2-7, with no clear D. Germline V CDR1 and CDR2: LNHDA, SQIVND (reference sequence). The CDR3 covers 14 residues. V was cut by 5 bases and J by 7 bases, with 18 bases left in between. CDR3 region: CASSVSIGPLEQYF. The DNA for the CDR3 is TGTGCCAGTAGTGTCAGTATTGGTCCCCTGGAGCAGTACTTC.

This clone was seen only once. The chain recombines TRBV18 with TRBJ2-4, with D hard to call. The CDR3 is made up of 15 amino acids. Trimming stripped 3 bases from V and 0 bases from J, with 9 bases between. Germline lookup yields CDR1 KGHSH and CDR2 LQKENI. CDR3 sequence reads: CASSPPGLAKNIQYF. The CDR3 bases are TGTGCCAGCTCACCGCCCGGTTTAGCCAAAAACATTCAGTACTTC.

The chain carries TRBV7-8 and TRBJ2-2; 13 bases map to TRBD2. The trim removed 5 bases at V and 2 bases at J, leaving 5 bases unmatched. CDR1 is SGHVS, CDR2 FQNEAQ, per germline. This CDR3 region has 17 residues. The CDR3 DNA follows: TGTGCCAGCAGCCTGGGACTAGCGGGGATAAACACCGGGGAGCTGTTTTTT. Its translation: CASSLGLAGINTGELFF.

The chain couples TRBV6-5 to TRBJ2-7; 8 bases are shared with TRBD1. The CDR3 totals 13 residues. Germline values: CDR1 MNHEY, CDR2 SVGAGI. Trimming removed 5 bases from V and 6 bases from J; junction bases left unmatched: 6. This CDR3 is CASSRTGFLEQYF. CDR3 sequence (DNA): TGTGCCAGCAGTAGGACAGGGTTTCTCGAGCAGTACTTC.

The chain has TRBV4-2 and TRBJ2-7; 11 positions agree with TRBD2. The CDR3 consists of 15 residues. The V gene's germline CDR1 is LGHNA and CDR2 YNFKEQ. The junction had 7 bases not matched to a gene; V was cut back by 4 bases and J by 5 bases. CDR3 sequence (DNA): TGTGCCAGCAGCCCGCGACTAGCGGGGACTCACGAGCAGTACTTC. This translates into CASSPRLAGTHEQYF.

This chain connects TRBV2 to TRBJ1-1; 7 bases align to TRBD1. The V gene's germline CDR1 is SNHLY and CDR2 FYNNEI. After removal of 6 bases from V and 2 bases from J, the junction contained 9 bases not matched to a gene. CDR3 length: 15 amino acids. CDR3 sequence: CASSFEGAGNTEAFF. Written as DNA, the CDR3 is TGTGCCAGCAGCTTCGAGGGGGCGGGAAACACTGAAGCTTTCTTT.

The chain has TRBV2 and TRBJ1-1; D gene uncertain. V lost 1 base and J lost 4, with 7 bases in between. Germline assignment: CDR1 SNHLY and CDR2 FYNNEI. CDR3 length equals 13 residues. CDR3 region: CASSEGVSTEAFF. Written as DNA, the CDR3 is TGTGCCAGCAGTGAAGGCGTGAGCACTGAAGCTTTCTTT.